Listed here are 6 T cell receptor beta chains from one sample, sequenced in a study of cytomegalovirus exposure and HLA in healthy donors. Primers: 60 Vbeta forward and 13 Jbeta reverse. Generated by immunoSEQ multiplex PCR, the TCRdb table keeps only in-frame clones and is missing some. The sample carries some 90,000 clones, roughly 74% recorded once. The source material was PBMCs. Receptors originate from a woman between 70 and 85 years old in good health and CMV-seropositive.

CDR3 loop: CAWRLQETQYF. The CDR3 bases are TGTGCCTGGCGCCTACAAGAGACCCAGTACTTC. This rearrangement joins TRBV30 to TRBJ2-5; D remains unclear. Germline V gene sequence: CDR1 GTSNPN, CDR2 SVGIG (reference sequence). Trimming removed 5 bases at V and 2 bases at J, with 6 bases between. The CDR3 is 11 residues long.

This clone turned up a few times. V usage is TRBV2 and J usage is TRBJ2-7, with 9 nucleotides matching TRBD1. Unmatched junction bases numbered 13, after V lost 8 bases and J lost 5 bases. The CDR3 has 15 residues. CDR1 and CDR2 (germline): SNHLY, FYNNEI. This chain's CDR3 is CASSSSGTGSHEQYF. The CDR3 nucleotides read TGTGCCAGCTCCTCCTCCGGGACAGGGTCCCACGAGCAGTACTTC.

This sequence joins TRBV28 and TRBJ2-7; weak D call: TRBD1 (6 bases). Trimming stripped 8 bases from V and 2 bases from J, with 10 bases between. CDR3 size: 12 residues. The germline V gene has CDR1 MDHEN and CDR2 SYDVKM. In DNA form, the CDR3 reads TGTGCCAGCCTTCAGGGGACCTACGAGCAGTACTTC. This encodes CASLQGTYEQYF.

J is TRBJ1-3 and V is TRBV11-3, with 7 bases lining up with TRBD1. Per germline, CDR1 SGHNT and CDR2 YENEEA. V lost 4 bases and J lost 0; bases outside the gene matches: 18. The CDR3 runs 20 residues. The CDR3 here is CASSYYAGTDHIISGNTIYF. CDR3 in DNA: TGTGCCAGCAGCTACTACGCCGGGACAGACCATATCATCTCTGGAAACACCATATATTTT.

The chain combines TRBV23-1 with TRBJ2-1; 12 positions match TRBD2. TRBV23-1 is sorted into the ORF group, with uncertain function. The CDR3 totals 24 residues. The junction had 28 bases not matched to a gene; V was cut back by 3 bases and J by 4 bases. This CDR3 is CASSQSHRRTRTRLAGARYNEQFF. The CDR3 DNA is TGCGCCAGCAGTCAGTCGCATCGTCGGACAAGAACCCGACTAGCGGGAGCTCGTTACAATGAGCAGTTCTTC.

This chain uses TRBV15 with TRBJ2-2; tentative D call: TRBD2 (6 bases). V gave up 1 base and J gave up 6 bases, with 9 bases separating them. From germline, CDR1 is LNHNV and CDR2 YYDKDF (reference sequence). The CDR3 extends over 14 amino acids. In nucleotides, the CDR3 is TGTGCCACCAGCAGAGCTGGGGGGTCCGGGGAGCTGTTTTTT. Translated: CATSRAGGSGELFF.